The rows below give T cell receptor beta chains drawn from one sample of a study of shared clonotypes between healthy human individuals. Sequenced by immunoSEQ multiplex PCR; TCRdb stores in-frame clones only, minus some. The repertoire holds under 1,100,000 clones, with more than 65% as singletons. The sample was memory CD4+ T cells sorted from blood. These receptors all stem from a man aged 18 to 29 in good health. The CDR3 runs from the conserved cysteine through the conserved F or W.

len	v_gene	j_gene	CDR3aa
15	TRBV13	TRBJ2-3	CASSSWAEDTDTQYF
15	TRBV19	TRBJ1-2	CASSIGAEAVYGYTF
12	TRBV5-1	TRBJ1-1	CASSGVVREAFF
17	TRBV18	TRBJ1-4	CASSPTGTGTTNEKLFF
14	TRBV30	TRBJ1-1	CAWSFTSANTEAFF
12	TRBV7-3	TRBJ1-2	CASGQGNYGYTF
14	TRBV10-1	.	CASRDRDRIYEQYF
16	TRBV9	TRBJ2-2	CASSVRILADTGELFF
13	TRBV10-3	TRBJ2-1	CAISVDPYNEQFF
15	TRBV5-1	TRBJ1-6	CASRPDRGPNSPLHF
14	TRBV7-8	TRBJ2-5	CASSLGTAQETQYF
14	TRBV10-1	TRBJ2-7	CASSRDRASREQYF
13	TRBV6-6	TRBJ1-1	CASSYGGRAEAFF
14	TRBV5-4	TRBJ2-7	CASSSRDTTNEQYF
14	TRBV2	TRBJ2-4	CASSVGQGKNIQYF
13	TRBV21-1	TRBJ2-7	CASTRRGVHEQYF
16	TRBV4-2	TRBJ1-6	CASSQERTGVNSPLHF
14	TRBV18	TRBJ2-7	CASSPIGQGYEQYF
16	TRBV5-6	TRBJ1-1	CASSKGTGKGNTEAFF
13	TRBV18	TRBJ1-5	CASSPGLGQPQHF
14	TRBV9	TRBJ2-2	CASSVVGDAGELFF
14	TRBV28	TRBJ2-7	CASRTGPLMDEQYF
16	TRBV11-2	TRBJ1-2	CASSLELYTGIVGYTF
14	TRBV2	TRBJ2-1	CAGERASAGNEQFF
13	TRBV19	TRBJ1-2	CASGGEGVYGYTF
14	TRBV2	TRBJ1-2	CASSEAGTGLGYTF
15	TRBV30	TRBJ2-4	CAWSVGGLAKNIQYF
13	TRBV10-3	TRBJ1-5	CAITDREEQPQHF
16	TRBV19	TRBJ1-5	CASSKWGQGGIQPQHF
13	TRBV6-4	TRBJ2-3	CASSDGRRDTQYF
14	TRBV14	TRBJ2-1	CASSQDDVVYEQFF
13	TRBV11-2	TRBJ2-5	CASSLGGTETQYF
14	TRBV6-6	TRBJ2-1	CASQQGAMVNEQFF
12	TRBV2	TRBJ2-7	CASRKDGYEQYF
14	TRBV5-1	TRBJ2-3	CATKLAGYTDTQYF
12	TRBV5-1	TRBJ2-7	CASSSTGYEQYF